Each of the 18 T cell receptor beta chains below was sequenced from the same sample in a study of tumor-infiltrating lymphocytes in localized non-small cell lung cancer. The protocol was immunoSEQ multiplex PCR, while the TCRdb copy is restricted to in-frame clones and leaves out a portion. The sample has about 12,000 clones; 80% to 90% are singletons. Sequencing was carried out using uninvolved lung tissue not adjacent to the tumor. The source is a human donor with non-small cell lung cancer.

This CDR3 reads CSAAVFYRGRYGYTF. CDR3 sequence (DNA): TGCAGCGCTGCTGTGTTCTACAGGGGACGGTATGGCTACACCTTC. The rearrangement links TRBV29-1 to TRBJ1-2; 7 bases fit TRBD1. The germline gives CDR1 SQVTM, CDR2 ANQGSEA. The CDR3 contains 15 residues. The V and J ends lost 7 bases and 5 bases, in that order; junction bases with no gene match: 16.

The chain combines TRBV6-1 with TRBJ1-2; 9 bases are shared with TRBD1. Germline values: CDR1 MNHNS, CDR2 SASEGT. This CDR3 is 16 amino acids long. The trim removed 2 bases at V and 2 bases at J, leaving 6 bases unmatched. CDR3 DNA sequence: TGTGCCAGCAGTGAACCAGGACAGGGGTTAAACTATGGCTACACCTTC. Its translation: CASSEPGQGLNYGYTF.

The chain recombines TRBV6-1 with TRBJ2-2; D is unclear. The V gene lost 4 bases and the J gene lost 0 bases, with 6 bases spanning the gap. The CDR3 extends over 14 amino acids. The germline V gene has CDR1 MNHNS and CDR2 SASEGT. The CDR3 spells CASSGTTNTGELFF. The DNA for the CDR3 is TGTGCCAGCAGTGGTACAACGAACACCGGGGAGCTGTTTTTT.

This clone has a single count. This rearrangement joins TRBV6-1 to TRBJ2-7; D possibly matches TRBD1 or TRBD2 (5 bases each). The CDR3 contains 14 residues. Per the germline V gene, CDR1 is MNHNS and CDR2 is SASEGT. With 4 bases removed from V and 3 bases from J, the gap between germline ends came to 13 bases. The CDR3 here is CASSAGHRGYEQYF. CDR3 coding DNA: TGTGCCAGCAGTGCCGGACATCGGGGCTACGAGCAGTACTTC.

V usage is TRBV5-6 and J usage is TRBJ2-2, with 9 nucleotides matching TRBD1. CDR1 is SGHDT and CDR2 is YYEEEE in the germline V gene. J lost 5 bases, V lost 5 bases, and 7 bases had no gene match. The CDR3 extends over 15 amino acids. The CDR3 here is CASRDNRGRTGELFF. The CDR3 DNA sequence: TGTGCCAGCAGGGATAACAGGGGGCGGACCGGGGAGCTGTTTTTT.

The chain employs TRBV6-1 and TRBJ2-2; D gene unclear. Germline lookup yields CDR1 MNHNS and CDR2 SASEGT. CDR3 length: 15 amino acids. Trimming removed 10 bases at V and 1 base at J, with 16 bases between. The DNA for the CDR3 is TGTGCCACCCCCGGAACGTCCTGGAACACCGGGGAGCTGTTTTTT. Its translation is CATPGTSWNTGELFF.

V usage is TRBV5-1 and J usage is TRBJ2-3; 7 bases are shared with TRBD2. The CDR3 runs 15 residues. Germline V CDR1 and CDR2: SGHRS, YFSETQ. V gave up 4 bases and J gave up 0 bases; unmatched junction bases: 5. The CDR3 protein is CASSQRDPSTDTQYF. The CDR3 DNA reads TGCGCCAGCAGCCAGCGGGACCCTAGCACAGATACGCAGTATTTT.

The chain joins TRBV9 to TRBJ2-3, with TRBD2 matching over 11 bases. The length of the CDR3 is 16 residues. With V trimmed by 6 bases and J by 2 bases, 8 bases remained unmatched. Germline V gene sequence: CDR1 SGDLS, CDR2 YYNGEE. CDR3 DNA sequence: TGTGCCAGCACTCTTGGGACTAGCGGATTCACAGATACGCAGTATTTT. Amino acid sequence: CASTLGTSGFTDTQYF.

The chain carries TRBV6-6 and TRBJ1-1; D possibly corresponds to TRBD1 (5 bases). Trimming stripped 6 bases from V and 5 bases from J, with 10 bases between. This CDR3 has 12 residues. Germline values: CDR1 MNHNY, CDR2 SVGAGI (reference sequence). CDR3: CASSLTETEAFF. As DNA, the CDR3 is TGTGCCAGCAGCCTGACAGAAACTGAAGCTTTCTTT.

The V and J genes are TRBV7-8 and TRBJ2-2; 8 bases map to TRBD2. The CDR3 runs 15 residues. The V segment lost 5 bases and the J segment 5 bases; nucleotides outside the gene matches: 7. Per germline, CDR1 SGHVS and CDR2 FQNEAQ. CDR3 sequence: CASSPFGGVTGELFF. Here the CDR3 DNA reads TGTGCCAGCAGCCCCTTCGGGGGGGTGACCGGGGAGCTGTTTTTT.

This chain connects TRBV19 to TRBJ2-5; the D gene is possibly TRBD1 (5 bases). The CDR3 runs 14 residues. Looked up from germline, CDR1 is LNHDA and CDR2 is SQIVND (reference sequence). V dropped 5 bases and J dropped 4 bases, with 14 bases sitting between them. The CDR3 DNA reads TGTGCCAGTAGTGCCAGGGTGCGTATAGAGACCCAGTACTTC. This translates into CASSARVRIETQYF.

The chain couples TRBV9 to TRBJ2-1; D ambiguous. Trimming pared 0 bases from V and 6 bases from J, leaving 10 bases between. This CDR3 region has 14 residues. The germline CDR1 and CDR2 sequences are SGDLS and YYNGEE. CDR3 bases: TGTGCCAGCAGCGTAGGTTCGTTAATCAATGAGCAGTTCTTC. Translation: CASSVGSLINEQFF. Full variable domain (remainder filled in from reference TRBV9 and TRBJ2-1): DSGVTQTPKHLITATGQRVTLRCSPRSGDLSVYWYQQSLDQGLQFLIQYYNGEERAKGNILERFSAQQFPDLHSELNLSSLELGDSALYFCASSVGSLINEQFFGPGTRLTVL.

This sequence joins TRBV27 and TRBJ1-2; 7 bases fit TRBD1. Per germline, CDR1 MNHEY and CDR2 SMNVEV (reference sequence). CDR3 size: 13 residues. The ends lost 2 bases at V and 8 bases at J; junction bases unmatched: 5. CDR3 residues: CASSLEQGRGYTF. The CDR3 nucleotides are TGTGCCAGCAGTTTAGAACAGGGGAGGGGCTACACCTTC.

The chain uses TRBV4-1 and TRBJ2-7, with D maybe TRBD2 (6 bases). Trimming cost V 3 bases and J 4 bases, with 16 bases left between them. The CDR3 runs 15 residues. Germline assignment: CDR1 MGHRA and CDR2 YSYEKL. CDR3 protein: CASSHTSTDSYEQYF. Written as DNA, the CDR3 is TGCGCCAGCAGCCACACTAGCACCGACTCTTACGAGCAGTACTTC.

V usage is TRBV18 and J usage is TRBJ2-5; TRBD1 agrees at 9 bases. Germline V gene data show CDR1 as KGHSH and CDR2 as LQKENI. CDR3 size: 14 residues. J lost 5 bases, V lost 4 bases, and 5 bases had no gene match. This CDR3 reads CASSQGQGAETQYF. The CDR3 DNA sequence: TGTGCCAGCTCACAGGGACAGGGTGCGGAGACCCAGTACTTC.

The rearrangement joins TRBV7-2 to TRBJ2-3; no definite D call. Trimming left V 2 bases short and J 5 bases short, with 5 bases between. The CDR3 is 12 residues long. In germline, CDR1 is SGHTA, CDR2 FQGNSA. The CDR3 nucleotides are TGTGCCAGCAGCTTATATGGAGATACGCAGTATTTT. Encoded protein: CASSLYGDTQYF. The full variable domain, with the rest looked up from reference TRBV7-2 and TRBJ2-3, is GAGVSQSPSNKVTEKGKDVELRCDPISGHTALYWYRQSLGQGLEFLIYFQGNSAPDKSGLPSDRFSAERTGGSVSTLTIQRTQQEDSAVYLCASSLYGDTQYFGPGTRLTVL.

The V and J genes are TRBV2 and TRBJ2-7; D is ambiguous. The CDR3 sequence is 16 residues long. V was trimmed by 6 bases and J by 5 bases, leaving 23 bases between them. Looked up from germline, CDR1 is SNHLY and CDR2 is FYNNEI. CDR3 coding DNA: TGTGCCAGCAGGTCTACGGTGATCTCACCGCCCGACGAGCAGTACTTC. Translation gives CASRSTVISPPDEQYF.

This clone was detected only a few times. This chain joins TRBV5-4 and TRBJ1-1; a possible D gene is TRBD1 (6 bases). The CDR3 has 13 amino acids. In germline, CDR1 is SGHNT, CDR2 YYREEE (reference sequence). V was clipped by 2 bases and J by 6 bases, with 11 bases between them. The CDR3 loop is CASSLTGMPEAFF. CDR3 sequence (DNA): TGTGCCAGCAGCTTAACAGGGATGCCTGAAGCTTTCTTT.